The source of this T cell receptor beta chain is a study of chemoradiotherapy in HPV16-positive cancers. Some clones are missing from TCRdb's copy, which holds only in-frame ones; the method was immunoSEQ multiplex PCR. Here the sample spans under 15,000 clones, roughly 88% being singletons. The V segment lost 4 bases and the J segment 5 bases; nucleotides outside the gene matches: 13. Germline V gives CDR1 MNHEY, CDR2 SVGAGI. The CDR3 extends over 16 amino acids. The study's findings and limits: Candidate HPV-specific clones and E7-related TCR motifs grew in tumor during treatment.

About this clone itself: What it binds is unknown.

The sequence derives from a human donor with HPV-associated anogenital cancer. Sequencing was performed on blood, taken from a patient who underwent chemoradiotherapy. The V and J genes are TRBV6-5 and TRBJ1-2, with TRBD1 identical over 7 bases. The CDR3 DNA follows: TGTGCCAGCAGTTCCCCCCCCGGCAGGGGGGGATATGGCTACACCTTC. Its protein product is CASSSPPGRGGYGYTF.